What follows is one T cell receptor (beta chain) and its context. This clonotype was detected many times. This receptor's antigen is unknown. No base quality values were provided; no much bigger clone lies one nucleotide off. The germline ends are 7 bases apart after V is trimmed by 6 bases and J by 1 base. The cysteine opens and the phenylalanine closes a CDR3 of 12 amino acids. The CDR3 DNA has 36 bases and is translated from base 1. CDR1 and CDR2 were assigned from the germline V gene as MNHEY and SVGEGT. The entry originates in a study of response to subunit inactivated influenza vaccine (dated 2018 in TCRdb). At the level of the whole study: To follow how T cells responded to a trivalent subunit inactivated influenza vaccine, the researchers relied on deep quantitative profiling of the T cell receptor repertoire. Results the study describes overall, beyond this receptor: The authors suggested that each seasonal influenza vaccination may recruit only a limited number of new T cells.

Receptor libraries were prepared by RT-PCR. Sequenced using an Illumina HiSeq 2500. Using fastp trimming at Q25 and MiXCR clonotype assembly, TCRdb reanalyzed the public sequencing data and kept in-frame beta chains. Rows are unified per CDR3 protein, each entry keeping the most common DNA and genes. In all, the sample holds some 640,000 distinct CDR3 sequences, and about 15% of those were seen once. The ten largest clones capture 6% to 7% of the sample. Material: PBMCs from blood, obtained 14 days before vaccination. In this chain, TRBV6-2 or TRBV6-3 is recombined with TRBJ2-7; the D gene is unclear. The TCR was taken from a man aged 50-59 years who received an inactivated influenza vaccine. Donor details come from another sample of the same person, matched by shared clones. The nucleotides read TGTGCCAGCAGCCAAACTTCCTACGAGCAGTACTTC. Its amino acids are CASSQTSYEQYF.